What follows is one T cell receptor beta chain and its context. The sample is drawn from a study of blood T cells in healthy people across ages. This CDR3 spans 14 amino acids. Germline values: CDR1 MNHEY, CDR2 SMNVEV (reference sequence). V was shortened by 2 bases and J by 6 bases, with 11 bases between the two germline ends. Primers used in a second PCR of about 6 to 11 cycles were a sample-barcoded 5' primer and a J-beta primer mix. TCRdb ran MiXCR on the 5' RACE reads and lists one entry per CDR3 protein. The sample records roughly 680,000 distinct CDR3 sequences, approximately 52% being singletons.

This clonotype originated in a woman aged 80 or over in good health. J is TRBJ2-1 and V is TRBV27, with D unclear. The sample was blood. The CDR3 nucleotides are TGTGCCAGCAGTTTACGTCAGGTTAGCAATGAGCAGTTCTTC. Amino acids: CASSLRQVSNEQFF.